These T cell receptor beta chains were read from a single sample in a study of immune evolution from preneoplasia to lung adenocarcinoma. Some clones are missing from TCRdb's copy, which holds only in-frame ones; the method was immunoSEQ multiplex PCR. The sample records 4,000 to 5,000 clones, 82% being singletons. Source material: FFPE adjacent normal lung tissue. The origin of the receptors is a donor older than 65 with lung adenocarcinoma. CDR3s include the opening cysteine and the closing phenylalanine or tryptophan. The D gene is left open where the match is weak. Size values are once, few and many counts, or a class for expanded clones, and some rows have none.

j_call	clone_size	d_call	v_call	cdr3_nt	cdr3_aa
TRBJ2-5	.	.	TRBV14	TGTGCCAGCAGCCAAGTGAGCACTCAAGAGACCCAGTACTTC	CASSQVSTQETQYF
TRBJ2-7	.	TRBD2	TRBV7-2	TGTGCCAGCAGCCCGGGGGGTGACGAGCAGTACTTC	CASSPGGDEQYF
TRBJ2-2	few	.	TRBV4-1	TGCGCCAGCAGCAGGCGGGACAAACTCACCGGGGAGCTGTTTTTT	CASSRRDKLTGELFF
TRBJ2-1	.	.	TRBV5-4	TGTGCCAGCAGCTTCGGACTCTCGACCAATGAGCAGTTCTTC	CASSFGLSTNEQFF
TRBJ1-1	.	TRBD1	TRBV28	TGTGCCAGCATGATGACAGGGGCCCGGGACACTGAAGCTTTCTTT	CASMMTGARDTEAFF
TRBJ1-6	.	.	TRBV5-1	TGCGCCAGCAGCATCACAAGTGGTTCACCCCTCCACTTT	CASSITSGSPLHF
TRBJ2-6	.	TRBD1	TRBV4-3	TGCGCCAGCAGCCTTCACAGGGGGCCCGGGGCCAACGTCCTGACTTTC	CASSLHRGPGANVLTF
TRBJ2-7	.	.	TRBV2	TGTGCCAGCAGCAGACAGGTGTCCTACGAGCAGTACTTC	CASSRQVSYEQYF
TRBJ2-1	few	TRBD1	TRBV29-1	TGCAGCGTTGAACCGAGGACAGGGGGACCCAATGAGCAGTTCTTC	CSVEPRTGGPNEQFF
TRBJ1-1	.	TRBD1	TRBV4-2	TGTGCCAGCAGCCATCGACAGGGGGCTGAAGCTTTCTTT	CASSHRQGAEAFF
TRBJ2-2	.	TRBD1	TRBV7-9	TGTGCCAGCAGCGCAGGGGGCACCGGGGAGCTGTTTTTT	CASSAGGTGELFF
TRBJ2-3	.	.	TRBV5-1	TGCGCCAGCAGCGCCGCCAAGGAACGCACAGATACGCAGTATTTT	CASSAAKERTDTQYF
TRBJ1-1	.	.	TRBV7-3	TGTGCCAGCAGCTTAACGGGGGGTGGGAACACTGAAGCTTTCTTT	CASSLTGGGNTEAFF
TRBJ2-1	.	.	TRBV20-1	TGCAGTGCACAACAGGGAAGTGAGCAGTTCTTC	CSAQQGSEQFF
TRBJ1-5	.	.	TRBV11-2	TGTGCCAGCAGCAATGGGAGGCAGCCCCAGCATTTT	CASSNGRQPQHF
TRBJ1-1	.	.	TRBV4-1	TGCGCCAGCAGCCAAGGGGCCCTAACCGGGACCCAACCAGCTTTCTTT	CASSQGALTGTQPAFF
TRBJ1-2	.	.	TRBV6-1	TGTGCCAGCAGTGAAGGGCTACTCGGTGGCTACACCTTC	CASSEGLLGGYTF
TRBJ1-1	.	.	TRBV5-1	TGCGCCAGCAGCTGGACGGAGGAGAAATCTGAAGCTTTCTTT	CASSWTEEKSEAFF
TRBJ2-7	.	TRBD2	TRBV11-2	TGTGCCAGCAGCTTAAGTATGAGCGGGAGTTCCTACGAGCAGTACTTC	CASSLSMSGSSYEQYF
TRBJ1-2	.	.	TRBV7-9	TGTGCCAGCAGCTTAGCTGGCAGAGGCTTCTATGGCTACACCTTC	CASSLAGRGFYGYTF
TRBJ2-5	.	.	TRBV6-6	TGTGCCAGCAGTTATAGAACGGAACAAGAGACCCAGTACTTC	CASSYRTEQETQYF
TRBJ2-2	few	.	TRBV9	TGTGCCAGCAGCCCTCTGCCCGGGGAGCTGTTTTTT	CASSPLPGELFF
TRBJ2-2	.	TRBD1	TRBV11-3	TGTGCCAGCAGCTCAACCGACAGGGGGCGCGACACCGGGGAGCTGTTTTTT	CASSSTDRGRDTGELFF